A selection of T cell receptor beta chains follows, all from one sample in a study of T cell repertoires in cytomegalovirus infection. From the reads, TCRdb called clonotypes with MiXCR, one entry per CDR3 protein. The sample consists of around 740,000 distinct CDR3 sequences, roughly 35% of them appearing once. Material for sequencing was PBMCs. These receptors originate from a human donor in good health (CMV status not recorded). Some clones in this sample may be carry-over from other donors' samples. CDR3s include the opening cysteine and the closing phenylalanine or tryptophan. The D gene is left open where the match is weak. Clone size appears in some rows only: once, few, many, or a class for an expanded clone.

CDR3 length	V gene	D gene	J gene	clone size	CDR3 DNA	CDR3 protein
18	TRBV4-1	.	TRBJ2-1	.	TGCGCCAGCAGCCAAGATGGTAGCCGGGTCTTCACTGACAATGAGCAGTTCTTC	CASSQDGSRVFTDNEQFF
15	TRBV10-2	.	TRBJ2-3	.	TGCGCCAGCAGTGAGATAGGGCGGGCCACAGATACGCAGTATTTT	CASSEIGRATDTQYF
16	TRBV5-1	.	TRBJ1-1	.	TGCGCCAGCAGCTTGGGGGACCAATTGGGGAGCACTGAAGCTTTCTTT	CASSLGDQLGSTEAFF
14	TRBV28	TRBD2	TRBJ2-7	.	TGTGCCAGCGGGACTAGCGGGGGGACCTACGAGCAGTACTTC	CASGTSGGTYEQYF
13	TRBV6-1	.	TRBJ1-1	many	TGTGCCAGCAGTCCCCAGGGTCCCACTGAAGCTTTCTTT	CASSPQGPTEAFF
16	TRBV19	.	TRBJ1-5	.	TGTGCCAGCGCCTCGGCGGCGGGCAGGCTCAATCAGCCCCAGCATTTT	CASASAAGRLNQPQHF
14	TRBV30	.	TRBJ1-6	.	TGTGCCTACCAAAAGGTTGGCCCGAATTCACCCCTCCACTTT	CAYQKVGPNSPLHF
15	TRBV28	TRBD1	TRBJ1-3	many	TGTGCCAGCAGGTCAGGGACAGTGAGGGGAAACACCATATATTTT	CASRSGTVRGNTIYF
17	TRBV20-1	.	TRBJ1-6	many	TGCAGTGCTAGAGATCCTGAGGCGGCCTTCTATAATTCACCCCTCCACTTT	CSARDPEAAFYNSPLHF
16	TRBV20-1	TRBD2	TRBJ2-5	few	TGCAGTGCCAACCCACTAGCGGGGGGGTACCAAGAGACCCAGTACTTC	CSANPLAGGYQETQYF
16	TRBV28	TRBD1	TRBJ2-5	.	TGTGCCAGCAGACCTGCCACATACAGGGGGCCGGAGACCCAGTACTTC	CASRPATYRGPETQYF